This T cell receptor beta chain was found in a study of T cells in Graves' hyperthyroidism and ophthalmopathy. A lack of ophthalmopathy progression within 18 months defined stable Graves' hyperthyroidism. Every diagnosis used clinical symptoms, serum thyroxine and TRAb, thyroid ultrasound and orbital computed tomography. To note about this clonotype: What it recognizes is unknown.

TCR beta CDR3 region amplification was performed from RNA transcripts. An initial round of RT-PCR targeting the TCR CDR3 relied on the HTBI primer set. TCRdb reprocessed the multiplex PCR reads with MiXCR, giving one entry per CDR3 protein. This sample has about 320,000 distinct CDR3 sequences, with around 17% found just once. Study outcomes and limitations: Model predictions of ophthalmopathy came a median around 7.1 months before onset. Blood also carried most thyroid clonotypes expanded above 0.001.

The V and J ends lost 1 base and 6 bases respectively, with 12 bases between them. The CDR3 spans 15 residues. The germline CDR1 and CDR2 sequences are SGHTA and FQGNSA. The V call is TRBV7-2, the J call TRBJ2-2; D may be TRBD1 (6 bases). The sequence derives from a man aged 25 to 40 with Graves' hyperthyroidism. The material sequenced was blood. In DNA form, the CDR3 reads TGTGCCAGCAGCTTAGACCACAGGGATGCCGGGGAGCTGTTTTTT. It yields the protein CASSLDHRDAGELFF.